This TCR beta chain was sequenced in a study of graft-versus-host responses after intestinal transplantation (dated by TCRdb to 2020 to 2023). General notes on the study: Recipients received multivisceral, liver-intestinal, or isolated intestinal transplants. Anti-thymocyte globulin induction was given to all recipients, followed by maintenance tacrolimus and steroids for two to three years. After intestinal transplantation, graft-versus-host and host-versus-graft alloreactive T cell clones in the graft, circulation and bone marrow were tracked using bulk TCR-beta CDR3 sequencing. To identify alloreactive clones, pre-transplant mixed lymphocyte reaction products were sequenced and compared with unstimulated pre-transplant donor and recipient T cells. Of the 20 to 30 intestinal transplant recipients enrolled in the cohort, one of whom was a retransplant, 3 patients without pretransplant specimens were excluded. Donor T cell macrochimerism was defined as a peak of at least 4% donor T cells among recipient peripheral blood mononuclear cells. Instead of going to the commercial service, samples from a few later patients were sequenced in-house on an Illumina MiSeq and processed with MiXCR.

V loses 3 bases of germline sequence and J loses 3 bases, and the interval between the two ends is 6 bases. CDR3 length: 12 amino acids, cysteine to phenylalanine. The read is trimmed to its CDR3 DNA, 36 bases read in frame from base 1. From the germline V gene, CDR1 is MNHEY and CDR2 is SVGAGI. The time point label, read with the paper, signifies: cells obtained before transplantation from donor or recipient. CD3+CD4+ and CD3+CD8+ populations were FACS-sorted from unstimulated pre-transplant donor and recipient cells taken from spleen or lymph nodes. In the case of this clone: What antigen it recognizes has not been identified. It has no much larger one-base neighbor in the sample; base qualities were not kept.

General conclusions and limits of the study: The conclusions were limited by the relatively low number and heterogeneity of the intestinal transplant patients. High GvH to HvG T cell clonal ratios were observed in the allografts of patients with donor T cell macrochimerism. Early after transplant, peak levels of circulating GvH clones were found to be associated with declines in HvG clones. GvH clones were detected in recipient bone marrow, and some of these GvH clones were observed earlier in ileal mucosa or blood, consistent with an intestinal mucosal origin.

Library preparation used the immunoSEQ multiplex PCR assay. For most patients, genomic DNA was isolated using the Qiagen DNeasy Blood and Tissue Kit and was shipped frozen to Adaptive Biotechnologies for TCR sequencing. Adaptive Biotechnologies carried out high-throughput TCR-beta CDR3 sequencing of genomic DNA for most patients. In the authors' own workflow: TCR sequencing data were retrieved from Adaptive's ImmunoSEQ software for 18 patients, whereas three other patients were processed with MiXCR and VDJtools. To correct CD4 versus CD8 sorting errors, sequences present in both subsets at a frequency ratio below 5:1 were removed. CDR3 nucleotide sequences shared between donor and recipient were removed because their origin could not be assigned. Alloreactive clones required at least 2-fold expansion over unstimulated cells and minimum CFSE-low frequency of 0.002% (template counts) or 0.001% (read counts). Mappable clones were those detected in sequenced pre-transplant spleen, lymph node, or MLR CFSE-low populations of the donor or recipient. Cumulative frequency of alloreactive clones was calculated as a percentage of all sequences weighted by copy number. In its TCRdb copy, this immuneACCESS table keeps in-frame sequences only and misses some clones. Where compared with another copy, unresolved V genes explain less than half of these, and the others have no known cause. Clone size and the V and J calls come from that table; the DNA yielded D and trimming. This sample comprises 90,000 to 95,000 clones, about 91% of them detected only once. The ten largest clones take up nearly 0.5% of the sample.

Source: unstimulated CD8+ T cells sorted from spleen or lymph node cells, taken before intestinal transplant. This receptor chain uses TRBV6-5 and TRBJ2-7; the D gene assignment is ambiguous. This clonotype originated in a human donor who received an intestinal transplant. The DNA is as follows: TGTGCCAGCAGTTATAACAGCTACGAGCAGTACTTC. Translated, this gives CASSYNSYEQYF.